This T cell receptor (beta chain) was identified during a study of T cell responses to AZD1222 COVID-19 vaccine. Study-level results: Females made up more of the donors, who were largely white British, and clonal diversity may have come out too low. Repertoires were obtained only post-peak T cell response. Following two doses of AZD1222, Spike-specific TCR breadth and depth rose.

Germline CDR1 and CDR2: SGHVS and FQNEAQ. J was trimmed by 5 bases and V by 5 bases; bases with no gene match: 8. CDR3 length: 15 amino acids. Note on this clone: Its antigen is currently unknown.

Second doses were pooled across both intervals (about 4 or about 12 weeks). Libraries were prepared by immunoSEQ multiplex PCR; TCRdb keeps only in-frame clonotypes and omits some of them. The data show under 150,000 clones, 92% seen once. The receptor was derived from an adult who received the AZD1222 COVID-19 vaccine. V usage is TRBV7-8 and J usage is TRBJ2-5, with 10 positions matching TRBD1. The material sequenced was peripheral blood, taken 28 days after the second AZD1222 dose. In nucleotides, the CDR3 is TGTGCCAGCAGCCACAGACAGGGGGCTTGGGAGACCCAGTACTTC. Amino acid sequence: CASSHRQGAWETQYF.